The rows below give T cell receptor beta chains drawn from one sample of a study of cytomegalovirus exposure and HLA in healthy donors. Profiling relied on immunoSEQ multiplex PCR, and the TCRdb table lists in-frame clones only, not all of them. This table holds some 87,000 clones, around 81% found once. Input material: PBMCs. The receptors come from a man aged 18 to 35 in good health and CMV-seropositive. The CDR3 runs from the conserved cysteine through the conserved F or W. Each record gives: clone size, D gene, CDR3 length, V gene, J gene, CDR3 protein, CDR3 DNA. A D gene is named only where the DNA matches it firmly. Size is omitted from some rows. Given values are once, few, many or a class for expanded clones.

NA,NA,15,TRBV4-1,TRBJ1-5,CASSHTVNSNQPQHF,TGCGCCAGCAGCCACACAGTCAATAGCAATCAGCCCCAGCATTTT
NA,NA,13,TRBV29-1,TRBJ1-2,CSVEVSGYYGYTF,TGCAGCGTTGAAGTTTCAGGGTACTATGGCTACACCTTC
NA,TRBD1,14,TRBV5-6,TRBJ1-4,CASSLGQGSRKLFF,TGTGCCAGCAGCTTGGGACAGGGTTCCCGAAAACTGTTTTTT
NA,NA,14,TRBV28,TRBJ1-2,CASSGGSLQWSYTF,TGTGCCAGCTCAGGCGGGTCCCTCCAATGGTCCTACACCTTC
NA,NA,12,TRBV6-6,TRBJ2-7,CATQDSDYEQYF,TGTGCCACACAGGACAGTGACTACGAGCAGTACTTC
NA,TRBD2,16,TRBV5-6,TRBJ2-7,CASSLWTSGKIYEQYF,TGTGCCAGCAGCTTATGGACTAGCGGGAAAATCTACGAGCAGTACTTC
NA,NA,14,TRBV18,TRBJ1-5,CASSPRDGYAPQHF,TGTGCCAGCTCACCTCGTGACGGGTATGCGCCCCAGCATTTT
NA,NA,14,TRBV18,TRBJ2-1,CASSPLGASNEQFF,TGTGCCAGCTCACCCCTGGGGGCTAGCAATGAGCAGTTCTTC
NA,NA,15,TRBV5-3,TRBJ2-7,CARSLLTGHFGEQYF,TGTGCCAGAAGCTTGTTGACAGGTCACTTTGGAGAGCAGTACTTC
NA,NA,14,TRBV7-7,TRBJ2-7,CASSLGQGNNEQYF,TGTGCTAGCAGCTTAGGCCAGGGGAACAACGAGCAGTACTTC
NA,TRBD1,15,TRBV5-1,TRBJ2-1,CASSLQGRTYNEQFF,TGCGCCAGCAGCTTACAGGGGCGAACCTACAATGAGCAGTTCTTC
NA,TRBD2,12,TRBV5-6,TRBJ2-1,CASSDTSASRFF,TGTGCCAGCAGCGATACTAGCGCCAGTAGGTTCTTC
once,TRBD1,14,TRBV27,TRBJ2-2,CASSVGGYTGELFF,TGTGCCAGCAGCGTAGGGGGCTACACCGGGGAGCTGTTTTTT
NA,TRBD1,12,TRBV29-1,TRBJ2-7,CSVRTGTYEQYF,TGCAGCGTAAGGACAGGTACCTACGAGCAGTACTTC
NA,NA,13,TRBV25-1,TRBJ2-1,CASSDPAGNEQFF,TGTGCCAGCAGTGACCCAGCGGGCAATGAGCAGTTCTTC
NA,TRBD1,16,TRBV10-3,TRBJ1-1,CAIRKYIDRVPTEAFF,TGTGCCATCAGGAAGTACATTGACAGGGTACCCACTGAAGCTTTCTTT
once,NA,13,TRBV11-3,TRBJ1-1,CASSTRGNTEAFF,TGTGCCAGCAGCACGCGGGGGAACACTGAAGCTTTCTTT
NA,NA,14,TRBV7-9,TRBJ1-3,CASSLGGRGNTIYF,TGTGCCAGCAGCTTAGGAGGGCGCGGAAACACCATATATTTT
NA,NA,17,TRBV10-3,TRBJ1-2,CAISDSGTLSPLGGYTF,TGTGCCATCAGTGACTCCGGGACATTATCCCCCCTTGGGGGCTACACCTTC
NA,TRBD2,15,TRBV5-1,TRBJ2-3,CASSGGTSGTDTQYF,TGCGCCAGCAGCGGCGGGACTAGCGGCACAGATACGCAGTATTTT
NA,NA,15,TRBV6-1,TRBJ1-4,CASTFAGQSNEKLFF,TGTGCCAGCACTTTCGCGGGCCAGAGTAATGAAAAACTGTTTTTT
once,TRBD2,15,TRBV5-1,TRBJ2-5,CASSRTGTIKETQYF,TGCGCCAGCAGCCGCACCGGGACTATAAAAGAGACCCAGTACTTC
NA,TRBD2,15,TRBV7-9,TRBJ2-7,CASSFRLAGFYEQYF,TGTGCCAGCAGCTTTCGACTAGCGGGCTTCTACGAGCAGTACTTC
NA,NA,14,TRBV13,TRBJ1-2,CASRRGIRNYGYTF,TGTGCCAGCAGAAGGGGGATTCGCAACTATGGCTACACCTTC
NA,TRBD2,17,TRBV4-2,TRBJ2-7,CASSQVARELSSSEQYF,TGTGCCAGCAGCCAAGTGGCGCGGGAGTTATCTTCCTCCGAGCAGTACTTC
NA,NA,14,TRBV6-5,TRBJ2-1,CASSTLLYRNEQFF,TGTGCCAGCAGTACCTTACTATACCGCAATGAGCAGTTCTTC
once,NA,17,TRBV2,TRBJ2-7,CASSERIPGGLTYEQYF,TGTGCCAGCAGTGAGCGGATCCCCGGGGGACTCACATACGAGCAGTACTTC
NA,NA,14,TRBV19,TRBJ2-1,CASSIVTTYNEQFF,TGTGCCAGTAGTATAGTTACAACCTACAATGAGCAGTTCTTC
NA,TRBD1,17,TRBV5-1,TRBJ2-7,CASSSDLLPGQGYEQYF,TGCGCCAGCAGCTCTGACTTACTCCCGGGACAGGGATACGAGCAGTACTTC
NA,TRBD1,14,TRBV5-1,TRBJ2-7,CASSRTGRSYEQYF,TGCGCCAGCAGCAGGACAGGGCGTTCCTACGAGCAGTACTTC
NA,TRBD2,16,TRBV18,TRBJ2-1,CASSSVAGPISDEQFF,TGTGCCAGCTCATCAGTAGCGGGACCCATAAGCGATGAGCAGTTCTTC
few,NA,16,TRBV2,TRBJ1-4,CASCTRPGMGNEKLFF,TGTGCCAGCTGTACTCGCCCGGGGATGGGGAATGAAAAACTGTTTTTT
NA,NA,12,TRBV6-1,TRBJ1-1,CASSEFLEKAFF,TGTGCCAGCAGTGAATTCCTAGAAAAAGCTTTCTTT
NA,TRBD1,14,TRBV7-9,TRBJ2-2,CASSLPGGTGELFF,TGTGCCAGCAGCTTACCAGGGGGCACCGGGGAGCTGTTTTTT
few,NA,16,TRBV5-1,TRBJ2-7,CASSLVAVRWVLEQYF,TGCGCCAGCAGCTTGGTTGCGGTACGGTGGGTACTGGAGCAGTACTTC
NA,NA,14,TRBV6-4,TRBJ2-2,CASRESVFAGELFF,TGTGCCAGCAGAGAAAGCGTGTTCGCCGGGGAGCTGTTTTTT
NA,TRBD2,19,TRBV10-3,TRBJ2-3,CAISRLAGGGASGTDTQYF,TGTGCCATCAGTAGACTAGCGGGAGGAGGTGCCTCTGGCACAGATACGCAGTATTTT
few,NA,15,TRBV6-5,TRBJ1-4,CASSYSGGTNEKLFF,TGTGCCAGCAGTTACTCTGGAGGAACTAATGAAAAACTGTTTTTT
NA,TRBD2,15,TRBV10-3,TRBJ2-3,CATTSPAGESDTQYF,TGTGCCACTACATCACCAGCGGGAGAATCAGATACGCAGTATTTT
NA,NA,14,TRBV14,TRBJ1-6,CASSQEAGRSPLHF,TGTGCCAGCAGCCAAGAAGCAGGGAGGTCACCCCTCCACTTT
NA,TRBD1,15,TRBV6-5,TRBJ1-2,CASSRQGLANYGYTF,TGTGCCAGCAGTCGACAGGGATTGGCAAACTATGGCTACACCTTC
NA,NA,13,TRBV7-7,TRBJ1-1,CASSRDRNTEAFF,TGTGCTAGCAGCCGTGACAGGAACACTGAAGCTTTCTTT
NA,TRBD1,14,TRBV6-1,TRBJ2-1,CASSVPGQWYEQFF,TGTGCCAGCAGTGTTCCGGGACAGTGGTATGAGCAGTTCTTC
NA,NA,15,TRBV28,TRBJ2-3,CASSITGTYSDTQYF,TGTGCCAGCAGCATAACCGGGACTTACTCAGATACGCAGTATTTT
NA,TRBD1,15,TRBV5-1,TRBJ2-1,CASSLEGGIHNEQFF,TGCGCCAGCAGCTTGGAAGGGGGCATCCACAATGAGCAGTTCTTC
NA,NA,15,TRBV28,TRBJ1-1,CASSLYPGSNTEAFF,TGTGCCAGCAGTTTATATCCGGGGTCGAACACTGAAGCTTTCTTT
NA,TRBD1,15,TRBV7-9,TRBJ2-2,CASRRTGVRTGELFF,TGTGCCAGCAGACGAACAGGGGTGAGAACCGGGGAGCTGTTTTTT
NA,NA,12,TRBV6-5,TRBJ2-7,CATSGATYEQYF,TGTGCCACCTCAGGTGCCACCTACGAGCAGTACTTC
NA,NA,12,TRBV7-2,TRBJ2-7,CASRRINYEQYF,TGTGCCAGCAGGAGGATAAACTACGAGCAGTACTTC
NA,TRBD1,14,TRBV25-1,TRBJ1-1,CASSDQGGNTEAFF,TGTGCCAGCAGTGATCAGGGGGGAAACACTGAAGCTTTCTTT
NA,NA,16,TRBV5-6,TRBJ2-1,CASSFSPGLPYNEQFF,TGTGCCAGCAGCTTTTCCCCAGGACTGCCCTACAATGAGCAGTTCTTC
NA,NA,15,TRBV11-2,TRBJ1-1,CASSPPSGKNTEAFF,TGTGCCAGCAGCCCCCCCAGCGGGAAGAACACTGAAGCTTTCTTT
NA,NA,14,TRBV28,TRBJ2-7,CASSGVPGTREQYF,TGTGCCAGCAGTGGAGTCCCCGGGACTCGCGAGCAGTACTTC
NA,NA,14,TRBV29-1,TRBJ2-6,CSVEEATGANVLTF,TGCAGCGTTGAAGAGGCCACTGGGGCCAACGTCCTGACTTTC
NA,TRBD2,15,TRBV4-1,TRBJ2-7,CASSQVVAGTYEQYF,TGCGCCAGCAGCCAAGTTGTAGCGGGAACCTACGAGCAGTACTTC
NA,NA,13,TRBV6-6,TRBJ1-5,CASSSLRDQPQHF,TGTGCCAGCAGTTCCCTGCGGGATCAGCCCCAGCATTTT
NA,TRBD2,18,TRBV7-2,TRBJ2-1,CASRPNPGVVAGYNEQFF,TGTGCCAGCAGACCGAACCCGGGGGTGGTAGCGGGGTACAATGAGCAGTTCTTC
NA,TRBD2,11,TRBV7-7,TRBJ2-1,CASSRGGGLFF,TGTGCTAGCAGCCGTGGGGGGGGTTTGTTCTTC
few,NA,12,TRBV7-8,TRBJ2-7,CASSLLGYEQYF,TGTGCCAGCAGCTTACTCGGCTACGAGCAGTACTTC